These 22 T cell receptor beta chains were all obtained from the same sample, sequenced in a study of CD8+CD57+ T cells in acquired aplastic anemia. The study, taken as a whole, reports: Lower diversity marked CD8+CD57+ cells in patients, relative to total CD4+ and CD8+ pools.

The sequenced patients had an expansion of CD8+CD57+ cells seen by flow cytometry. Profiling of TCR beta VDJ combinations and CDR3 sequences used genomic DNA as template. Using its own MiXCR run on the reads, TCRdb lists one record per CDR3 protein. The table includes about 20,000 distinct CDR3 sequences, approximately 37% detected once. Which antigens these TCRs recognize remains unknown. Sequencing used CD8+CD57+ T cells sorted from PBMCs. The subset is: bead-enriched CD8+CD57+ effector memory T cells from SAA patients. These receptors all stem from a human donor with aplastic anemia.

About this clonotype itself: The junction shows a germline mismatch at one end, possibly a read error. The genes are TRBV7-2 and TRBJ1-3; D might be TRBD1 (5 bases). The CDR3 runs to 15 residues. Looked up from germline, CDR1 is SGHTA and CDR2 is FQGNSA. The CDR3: CASSIDSSSGNTIYF. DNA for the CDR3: TGTGCCAGCAGCATTGACAGCTCCTCTGGGAACACCATATATTTT.

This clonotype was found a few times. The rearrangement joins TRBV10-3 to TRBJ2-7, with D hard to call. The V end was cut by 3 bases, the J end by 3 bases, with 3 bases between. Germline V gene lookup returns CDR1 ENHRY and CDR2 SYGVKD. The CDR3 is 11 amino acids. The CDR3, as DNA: TGTGCCATCAGTGATGTCTACGAGCAGTACTTC. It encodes CAISDVYEQYF.

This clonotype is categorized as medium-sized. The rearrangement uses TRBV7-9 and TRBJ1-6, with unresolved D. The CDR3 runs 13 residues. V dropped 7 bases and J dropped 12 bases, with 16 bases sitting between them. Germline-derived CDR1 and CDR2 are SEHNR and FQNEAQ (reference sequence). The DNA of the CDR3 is TGTGCCAGCACCTATCGGGAGGTGGAACCCCTCCACTTT. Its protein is CASTYREVEPLHF.

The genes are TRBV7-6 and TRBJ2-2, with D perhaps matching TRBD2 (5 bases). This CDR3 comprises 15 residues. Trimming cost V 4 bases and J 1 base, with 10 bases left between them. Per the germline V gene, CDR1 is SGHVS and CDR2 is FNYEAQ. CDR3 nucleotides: TGTGCCAGCAGCTCTAGCTCTTTGAACACCGGGGAGCTGTTTTTT. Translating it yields CASSSSSLNTGELFF.

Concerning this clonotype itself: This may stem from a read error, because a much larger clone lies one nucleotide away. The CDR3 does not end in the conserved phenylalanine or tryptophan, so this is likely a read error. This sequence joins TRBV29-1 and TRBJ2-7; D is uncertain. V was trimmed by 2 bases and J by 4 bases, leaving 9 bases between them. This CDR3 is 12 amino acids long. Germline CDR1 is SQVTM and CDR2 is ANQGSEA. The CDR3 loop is CSVEFVGYEQYS. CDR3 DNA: TGCAGCGTTGAATTCGTAGGTTACGAGCAGTACTCC.

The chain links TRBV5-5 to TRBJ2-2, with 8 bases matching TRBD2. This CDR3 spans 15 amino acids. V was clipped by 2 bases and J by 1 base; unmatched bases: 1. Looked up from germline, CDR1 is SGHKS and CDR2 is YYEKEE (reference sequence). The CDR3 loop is CASSFGGGNTGELFF. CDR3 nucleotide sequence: TGTGCCAGCAGCTTCGGGGGGGGGAACACCGGGGAGCTGTTTTTT.

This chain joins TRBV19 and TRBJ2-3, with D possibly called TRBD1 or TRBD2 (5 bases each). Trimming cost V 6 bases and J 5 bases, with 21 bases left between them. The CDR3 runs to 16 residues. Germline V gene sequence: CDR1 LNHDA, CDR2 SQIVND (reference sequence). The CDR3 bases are TGTGCCAGTAGCCTTGAGGGCCCCTGGGGCCGAGATACGCAGTATTTT. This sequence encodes CASSLEGPWGRDTQYF.

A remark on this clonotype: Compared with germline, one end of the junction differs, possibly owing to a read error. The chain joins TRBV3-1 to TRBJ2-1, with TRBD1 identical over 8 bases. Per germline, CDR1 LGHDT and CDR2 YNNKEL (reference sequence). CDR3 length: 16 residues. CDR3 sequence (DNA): TGCGCCAGCAGCCAACTCACAGGGGGTCCGTACAATGAGCAGTTCTTC. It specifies CASSQLTGGPYNEQFF.

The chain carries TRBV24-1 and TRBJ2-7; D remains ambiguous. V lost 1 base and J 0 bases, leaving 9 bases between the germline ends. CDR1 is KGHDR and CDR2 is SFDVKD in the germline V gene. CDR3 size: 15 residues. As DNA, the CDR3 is TGTGCCACCAGTGATTTTAAGGACGGCTCCTACGAGCAGTACTTC. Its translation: CATSDFKDGSYEQYF.

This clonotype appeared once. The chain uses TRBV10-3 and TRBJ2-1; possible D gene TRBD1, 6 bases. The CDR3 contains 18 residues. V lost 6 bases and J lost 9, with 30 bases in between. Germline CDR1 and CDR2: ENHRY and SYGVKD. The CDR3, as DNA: TGTGCCATCAGCGAGCCACCGACAGGCCAAATCAAATCAAGTGAGCAGTTCTTC. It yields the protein CAISEPPTGQIKSSEQFF.

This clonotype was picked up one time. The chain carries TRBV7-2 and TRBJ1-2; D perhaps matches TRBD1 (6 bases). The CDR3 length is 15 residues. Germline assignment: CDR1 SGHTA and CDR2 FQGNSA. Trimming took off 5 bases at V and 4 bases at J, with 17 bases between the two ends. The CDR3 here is CASSPEQGFSYGYTF. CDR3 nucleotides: TGTGCCAGCAGCCCGGAACAGGGATTCAGCTATGGCTACACCTTC.

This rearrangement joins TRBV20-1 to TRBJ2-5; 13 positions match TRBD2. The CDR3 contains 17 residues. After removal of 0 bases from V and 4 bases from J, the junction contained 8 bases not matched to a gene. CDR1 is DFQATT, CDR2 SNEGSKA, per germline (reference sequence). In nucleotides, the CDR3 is TGCAGTGCTAGAGATTCGACTAGCGGGGGGTTCGCAGAGACCCAGTACTTC. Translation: CSARDSTSGGFAETQYF.

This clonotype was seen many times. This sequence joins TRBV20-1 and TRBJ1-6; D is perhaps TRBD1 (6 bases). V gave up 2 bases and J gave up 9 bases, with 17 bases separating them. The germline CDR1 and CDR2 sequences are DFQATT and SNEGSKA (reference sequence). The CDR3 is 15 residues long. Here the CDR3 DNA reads TGCAGTGCTAGAACACTACTGGACAGATCTTCACCCCTCCACTTT. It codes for CSARTLLDRSSPLHF.

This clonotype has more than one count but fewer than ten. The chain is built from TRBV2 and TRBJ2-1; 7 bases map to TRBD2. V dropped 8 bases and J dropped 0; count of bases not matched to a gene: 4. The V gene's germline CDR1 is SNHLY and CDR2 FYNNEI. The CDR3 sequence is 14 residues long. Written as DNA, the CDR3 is TGTGCCAGCGCCCGGGGGGACTCCTACAATGAGCAGTTCTTC. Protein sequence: CASARGDSYNEQFF. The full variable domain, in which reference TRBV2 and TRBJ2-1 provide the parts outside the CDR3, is EPEVTQTPSHQVTQMGQEVILRCVPISNHLYFYWYRQILGQKVEFLVSFYNNEISEKSEIFDDQFSVERPDGSNFTLKIRSTKLEDSAMYFCASARGDSYNEQFFGPGTRLTVL.

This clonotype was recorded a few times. The CDR3 bases are TGTGCCAGCAGTAGGACTAGCGGGAGGGAAGATACGCAGTATTTT. Translated, it gives CASSRTSGREDTQYF. The chain couples TRBV6-6 to TRBJ2-3; 15 positions agree with TRBD2. After removal of 5 bases from V and 5 bases from J, the junction contained 2 bases not matched to a gene. The CDR3 is 15 residues long. Germline V gene sequence: CDR1 MNHNY, CDR2 SVGAGI (reference sequence).

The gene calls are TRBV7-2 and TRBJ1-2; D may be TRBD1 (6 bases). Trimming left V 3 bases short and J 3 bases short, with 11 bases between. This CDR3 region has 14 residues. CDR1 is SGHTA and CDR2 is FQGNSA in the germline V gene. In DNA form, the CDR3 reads TGTGCCAGCAGCTTCGGGACATGGGACTATGGCTACACCTTC. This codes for CASSFGTWDYGYTF.

The CDR3 coding sequence is TGTGCCAGCAGTTCACTCAATCAGCCCCAGCATTTT. Translation: CASSSLNQPQHF. The chain employs TRBV7-2 and TRBJ1-5; D remains ambiguous. From germline, CDR1 is SGHTA and CDR2 FQGNSA. Deletions cut 6 bases from V and 3 bases from J, with 6 bases between. This CDR3 comprises 12 residues.

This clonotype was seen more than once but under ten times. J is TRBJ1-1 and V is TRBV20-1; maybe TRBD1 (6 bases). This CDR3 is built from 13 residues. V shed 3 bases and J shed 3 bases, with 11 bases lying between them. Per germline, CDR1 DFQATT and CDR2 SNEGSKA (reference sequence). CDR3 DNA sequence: TGCAGTGCTAGCCCCGGGACATACACTGAAGCTTTCTTT. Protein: CSASPGTYTEAFF.

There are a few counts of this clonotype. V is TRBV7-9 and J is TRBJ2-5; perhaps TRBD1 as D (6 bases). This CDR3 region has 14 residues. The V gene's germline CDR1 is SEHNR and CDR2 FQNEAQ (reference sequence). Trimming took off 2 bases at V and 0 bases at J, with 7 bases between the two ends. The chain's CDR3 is CASSLTGYQETQYF. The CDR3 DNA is TGTGCCAGCAGCTTAACAGGGTACCAAGAGACCCAGTACTTC.

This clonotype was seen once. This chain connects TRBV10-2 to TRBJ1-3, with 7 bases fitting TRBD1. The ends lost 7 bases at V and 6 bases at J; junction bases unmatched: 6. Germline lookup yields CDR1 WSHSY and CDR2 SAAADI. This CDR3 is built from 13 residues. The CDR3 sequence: CASNPQGENTIYF. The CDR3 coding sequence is TGCGCCAGCAACCCCCAGGGGGAAAACACCATATATTTT.

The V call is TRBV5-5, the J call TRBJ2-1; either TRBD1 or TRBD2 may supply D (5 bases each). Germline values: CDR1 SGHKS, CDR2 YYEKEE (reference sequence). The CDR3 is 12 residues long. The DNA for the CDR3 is TGTGTCTCCGGGGCAGGCTACAATGAGCAGTTCTTC. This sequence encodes CVSGAGYNEQFF.

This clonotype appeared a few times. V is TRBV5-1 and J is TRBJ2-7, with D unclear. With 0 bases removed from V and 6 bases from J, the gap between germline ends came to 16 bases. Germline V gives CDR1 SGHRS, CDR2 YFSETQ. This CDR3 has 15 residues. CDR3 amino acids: CASSLGRIGGSEQYF. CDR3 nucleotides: TGCGCCAGCAGCTTGGGAAGGATCGGTGGGTCCGAGCAGTACTTC.